The T cell receptor (beta chain) under discussion was sequenced for a study of CD8+ T cells in alopecia areata. Study-wide results and caveats: One nonresponder makes the tie between baseline CD8+ expansion and response uncertain. Scalp clonality, together with expanded CD8+ clones among the top 100, fell significantly with tofacitinib. Throughout tofacitinib, many expanded lesional clones continued to persist in scalp and blood.

Sequencing relied on a cDNA template that was reverse transcribed from extracted RNA. Measured with immunoSEQ multiplex PCR; TCRdb has only the in-frame clones, and not every one. The repertoire holds 90,000 to 130,000 clones, with about 59% as singletons. Described treatment: oral pan-JAK inhibitor, 5-10 mg twice daily. CD4+ and CD8+ T cells were sorted from PBMCs. Germline V CDR1 and CDR2: SGHDT, YYEEEE. The CDR3 sequence is 16 residues long. Trimming removed 1 base at V and 1 base at J, with 11 bases between. For this clone: Its antigen is undetermined.

The V and J genes are TRBV5-6 and TRBJ1-4; tentatively, D is TRBD1 (5 bases). The sample in question was CD8+ T cells sorted from blood, obtained at week 24, from a patient treated with tofacitinib. The sequence was obtained from a human donor with alopecia areata. CDR3 residues: CASSLIDSGTNEKLFF. Here the CDR3 DNA reads TGTGCCAGCAGCTTGATAGACAGTGGAACTAATGAAAAACTGTTTTTT.